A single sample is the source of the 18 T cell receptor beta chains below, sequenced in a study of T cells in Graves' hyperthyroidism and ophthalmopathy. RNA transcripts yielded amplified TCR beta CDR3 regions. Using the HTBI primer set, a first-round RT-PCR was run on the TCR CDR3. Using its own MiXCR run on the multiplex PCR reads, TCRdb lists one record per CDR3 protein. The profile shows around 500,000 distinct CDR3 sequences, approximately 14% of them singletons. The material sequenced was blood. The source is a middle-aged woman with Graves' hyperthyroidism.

This chain's CDR3 is CASSISGYTEAFF. The CDR3 coding sequence is TGTGCCAGTAGTATCTCCGGGTACACTGAAGCTTTCTTT. The chain carries TRBV19 and TRBJ1-1; D gene unclear. V lost 3 bases to trimming and J lost 3 bases, with 8 bases between them. Looked up from germline, CDR1 is LNHDA and CDR2 is SQIVND (reference sequence). The CDR3 has 13 amino acids.

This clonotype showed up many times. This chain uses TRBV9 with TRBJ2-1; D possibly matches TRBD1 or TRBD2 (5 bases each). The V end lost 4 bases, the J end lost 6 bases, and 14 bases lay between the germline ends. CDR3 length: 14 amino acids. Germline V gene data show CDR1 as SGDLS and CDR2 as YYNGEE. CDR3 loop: CASSSRDRVNEQFF. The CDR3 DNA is TGTGCCAGCAGCTCCCGGGACCGGGTCAATGAGCAGTTCTTC. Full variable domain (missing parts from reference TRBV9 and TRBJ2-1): DSGVTQTPKHLITATGQRVTLRCSPRSGDLSVYWYQQSLDQGLQFLIQYYNGEERAKGNILERFSAQQFPDLHSELNLSSLELGDSALYFCASSSRDRVNEQFFGPGTRLTVL.

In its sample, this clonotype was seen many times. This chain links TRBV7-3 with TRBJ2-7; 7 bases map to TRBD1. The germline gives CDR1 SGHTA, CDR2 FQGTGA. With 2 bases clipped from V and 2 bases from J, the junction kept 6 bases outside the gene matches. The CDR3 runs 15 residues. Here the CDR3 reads CASSLLGDRTYEQYF. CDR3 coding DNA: TGTGCCAGCAGCTTACTTGGGGACAGAACCTACGAGCAGTACTTC.

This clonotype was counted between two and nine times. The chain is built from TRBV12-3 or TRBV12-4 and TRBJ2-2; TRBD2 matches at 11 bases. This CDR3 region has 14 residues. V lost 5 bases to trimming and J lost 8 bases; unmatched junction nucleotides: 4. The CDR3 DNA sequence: TGTGCCAGCAGTACTAGCGGGAGCGTAGGGGAGCTGTTTTTT. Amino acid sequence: CASSTSGSVGELFF.

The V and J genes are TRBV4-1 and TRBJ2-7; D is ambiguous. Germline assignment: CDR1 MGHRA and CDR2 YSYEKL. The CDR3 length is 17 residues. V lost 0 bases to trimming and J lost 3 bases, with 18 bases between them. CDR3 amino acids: CASSQDAAWATDYEQYF. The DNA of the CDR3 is TGCGCCAGCAGCCAAGATGCGGCCTGGGCCACGGACTACGAGCAGTACTTC.

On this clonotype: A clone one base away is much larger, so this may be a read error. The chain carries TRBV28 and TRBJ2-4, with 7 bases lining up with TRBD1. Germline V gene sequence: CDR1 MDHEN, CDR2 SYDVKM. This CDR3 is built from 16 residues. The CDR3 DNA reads TGTGCCAGCAGTTGGGACAGTAAGGGGGCCAAAAACACTCAGTACTTC. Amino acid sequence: CASSWDSKGAKNTQYF.

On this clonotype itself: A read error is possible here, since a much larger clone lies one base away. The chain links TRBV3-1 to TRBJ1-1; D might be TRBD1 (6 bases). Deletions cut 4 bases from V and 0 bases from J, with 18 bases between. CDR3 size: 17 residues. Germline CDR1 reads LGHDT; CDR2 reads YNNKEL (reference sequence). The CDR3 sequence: CASSPGEGLAVNTEAFF. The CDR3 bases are TGTGCCAGCAGCCCAGGGGAGGGATTGGCGGTGAACACTGAAGCTTTCTTT.

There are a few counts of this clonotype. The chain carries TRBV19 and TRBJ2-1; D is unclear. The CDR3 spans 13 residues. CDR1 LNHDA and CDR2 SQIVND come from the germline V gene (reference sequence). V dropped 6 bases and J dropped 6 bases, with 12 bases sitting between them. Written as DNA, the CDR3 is TGTGCCAGTAGCCCTTCTATCGGCAATGAGCAGTTCTTC. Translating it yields CASSPSIGNEQFF.

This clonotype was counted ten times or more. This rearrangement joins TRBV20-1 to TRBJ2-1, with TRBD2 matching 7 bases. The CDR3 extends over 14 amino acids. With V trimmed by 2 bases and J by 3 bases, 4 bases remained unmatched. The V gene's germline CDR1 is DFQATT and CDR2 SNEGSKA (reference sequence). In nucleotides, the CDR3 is TGCAGTGCTAGAAGCGGGGTTAGCTACAATGAGCAGTTCTTC. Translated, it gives CSARSGVSYNEQFF.

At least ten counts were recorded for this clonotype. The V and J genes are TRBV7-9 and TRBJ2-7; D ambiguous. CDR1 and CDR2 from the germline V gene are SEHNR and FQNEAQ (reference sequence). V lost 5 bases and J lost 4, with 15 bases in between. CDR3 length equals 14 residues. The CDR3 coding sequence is TGTGCCAGCAGCCCCCCCAATTCTGGTTACGAGCAGTACTTC. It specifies CASSPPNSGYEQYF.

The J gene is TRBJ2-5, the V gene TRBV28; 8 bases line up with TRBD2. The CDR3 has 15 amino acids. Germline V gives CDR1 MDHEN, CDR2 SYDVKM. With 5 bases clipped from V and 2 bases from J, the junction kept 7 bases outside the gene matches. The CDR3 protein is CASSIYSGTQETQYF. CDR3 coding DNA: TGTGCCAGCAGTATCTATAGCGGGACGCAAGAGACCCAGTACTTC.

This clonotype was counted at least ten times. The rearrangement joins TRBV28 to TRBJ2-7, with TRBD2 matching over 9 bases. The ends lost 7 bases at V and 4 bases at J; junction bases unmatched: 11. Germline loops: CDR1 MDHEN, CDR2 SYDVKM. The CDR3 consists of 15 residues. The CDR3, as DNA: TGTGCCAGCATATCTCGGGCTAGCGGGAAATACGAGCAGTACTTC. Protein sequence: CASISRASGKYEQYF.

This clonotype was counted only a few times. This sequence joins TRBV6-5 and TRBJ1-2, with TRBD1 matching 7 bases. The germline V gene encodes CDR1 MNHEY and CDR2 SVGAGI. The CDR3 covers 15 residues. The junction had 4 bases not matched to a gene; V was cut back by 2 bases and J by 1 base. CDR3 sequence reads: CASSYPNRGNYGYTF. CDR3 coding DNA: TGTGCCAGCAGTTACCCCAACAGGGGTAACTATGGCTACACCTTC.

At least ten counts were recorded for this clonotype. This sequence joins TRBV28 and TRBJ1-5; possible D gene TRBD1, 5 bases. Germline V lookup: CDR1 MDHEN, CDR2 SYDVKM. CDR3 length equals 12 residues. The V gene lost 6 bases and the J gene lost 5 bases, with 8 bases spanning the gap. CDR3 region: CASSSGDQPQHF. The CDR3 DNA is TGTGCCAGCAGCTCGGGGGATCAGCCCCAGCATTTT.

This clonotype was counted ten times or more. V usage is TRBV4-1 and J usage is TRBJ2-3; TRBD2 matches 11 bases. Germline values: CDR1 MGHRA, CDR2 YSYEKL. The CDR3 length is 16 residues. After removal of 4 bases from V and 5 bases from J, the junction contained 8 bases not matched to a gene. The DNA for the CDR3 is TGCGCCAGCAGCCGATTGACTAGCGGGACCCGAGATACGCAGTATTTT. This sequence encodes CASSRLTSGTRDTQYF.

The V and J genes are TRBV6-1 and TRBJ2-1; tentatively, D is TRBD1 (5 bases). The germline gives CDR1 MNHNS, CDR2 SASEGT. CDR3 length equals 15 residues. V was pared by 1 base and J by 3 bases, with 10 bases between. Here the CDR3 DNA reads TGTGCCAGCAGTGAAGGGGGCGGTAACTACAATGAGCAGTTCTTC. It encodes CASSEGGGNYNEQFF.

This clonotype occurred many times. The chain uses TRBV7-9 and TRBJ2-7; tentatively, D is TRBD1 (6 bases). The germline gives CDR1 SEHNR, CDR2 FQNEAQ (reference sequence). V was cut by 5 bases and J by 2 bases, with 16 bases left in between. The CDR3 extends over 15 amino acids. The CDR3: CASSPIDGTPYEQYF. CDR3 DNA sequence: TGTGCCAGCAGCCCCATTGACGGGACACCCTACGAGCAGTACTTC.

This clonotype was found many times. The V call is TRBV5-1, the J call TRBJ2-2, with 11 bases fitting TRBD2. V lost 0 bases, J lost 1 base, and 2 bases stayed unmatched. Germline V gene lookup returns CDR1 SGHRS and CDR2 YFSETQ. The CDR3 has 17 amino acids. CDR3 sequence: CASSLAGTSGNTGELFF. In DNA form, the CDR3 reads TGCGCCAGCAGCTTGGCCGGGACTAGCGGGAACACCGGGGAGCTGTTTTTT.